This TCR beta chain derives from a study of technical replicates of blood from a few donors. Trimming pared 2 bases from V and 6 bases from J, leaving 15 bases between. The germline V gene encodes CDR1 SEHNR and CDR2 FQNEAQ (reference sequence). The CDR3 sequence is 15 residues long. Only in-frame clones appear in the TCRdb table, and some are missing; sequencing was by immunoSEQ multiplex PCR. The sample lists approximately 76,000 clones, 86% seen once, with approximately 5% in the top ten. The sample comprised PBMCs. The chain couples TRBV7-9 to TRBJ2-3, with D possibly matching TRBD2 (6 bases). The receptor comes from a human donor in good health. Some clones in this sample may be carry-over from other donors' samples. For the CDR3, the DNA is TGTGCCAGCAGCTTATCCAGCGGGTCCCTGGATACGCAGTATTTT. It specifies CASSLSSGSLDTQYF.